Listed below are T cell receptor beta chains from one sample, sequenced in a study of control samples from healthy donors and cancer patients. The repertoire was sequenced with immunoSEQ multiplex PCR; TCRdb's copy has only in-frame clones and lacks some. The sample has around 150,000 clones, 95% to 96% seen once; the top ten hold around 0.92%. Sequenced sample: blood. The receptor source for this set is a young woman in good health. Each CDR3 is given with its conserved first and last residue. A D gene is named only where the DNA matches it firmly. Expanded clones are given a class, and other clones once, few, many or no size at all.

d_gene	v_gene	abundance	j_gene	CDR3aa	CDR3nt
TRBD1	TRBV6-1	NA	TRBJ2-7	CASSEGQGAHEQYF	TGTGCCAGCAGTGAGGGACAGGGTGCCCACGAGCAGTACTTC
TRBD1	TRBV6-4	NA	TRBJ2-6	CASSDSKDRVSGANVLTF	TGTGCCAGCAGTGACTCGAAGGACAGGGTCTCTGGGGCCAACGTCCTGACTTTC
NA	TRBV14	NA	TRBJ1-5	CASSTGLRIESNQPQHF	TGTGCCAGCAGCACCGGGTTGAGGATAGAGAGCAATCAGCCCCAGCATTTT
TRBD2	TRBV7-2	NA	TRBJ2-5	CASTGGSPFHRETQYF	TGTGCCAGCACGGGGGGGAGTCCCTTTCACCGAGAGACCCAGTACTTC
NA	TRBV5-4	once	TRBJ1-2	CASSLEARVDYGYTF	TGTGCCAGCAGCTTGGAGGCCAGGGTGGACTATGGCTACACCTTC
NA	TRBV5-4	NA	TRBJ1-1	CASSLGGNTEAFF	TGTGCCAGCAGCTTGGGGGGAAACACTGAAGCTTTCTTT
TRBD1	TRBV27	NA	TRBJ1-5	CASSPDRASFQPQHF	TGTGCCAGCAGTCCTGACAGGGCATCCTTCCAGCCCCAGCATTTT
NA	TRBV19	NA	TRBJ2-3	CASTSTDTQYF	TGTGCCAGTACTTCCACAGATACGCAGTATTTT
TRBD1	TRBV7-2	NA	TRBJ1-2	CASSTMLGQGARGYTF	TGTGCCAGCAGCACCATGTTGGGACAGGGGGCAAGAGGCTACACCTTC
TRBD1	TRBV19	NA	TRBJ1-1	CASSTRTGRNAEAFF	TGTGCCAGTAGTACCCGGACAGGGCGGAATGCTGAAGCTTTCTTT
TRBD2	TRBV14	NA	TRBJ2-1	CASRPTSGRFNEQFF	TGTGCCAGCAGACCGACTAGCGGGAGGTTCAATGAGCAGTTCTTC
NA	TRBV30	NA	TRBJ2-2	CAWRPRQNTGELFF	TGTGCCTGGAGACCCCGACAAAACACCGGGGAGCTGTTTTTT
TRBD1	TRBV7-9	NA	TRBJ1-4	CASSSRGDRHNEKLFF	TGTGCCAGCAGCTCTAGAGGGGACAGACATAATGAAAAACTGTTTTTT
NA	TRBV20-1	NA	TRBJ2-5	CSGQFQETQYF	TGCAGTGGACAATTCCAAGAGACCCAGTACTTC
NA	TRBV7-2	NA	TRBJ2-7	CASSLAGGRWDEQYF	TGTGCCAGCAGCTTAGCGGGAGGTCGTTGGGACGAGCAGTACTTC
NA	TRBV2	NA	TRBJ2-2	CASTPYGLTGELFF	TGTGCCAGCACCCCCTACGGACTCACCGGGGAGCTGTTTTTT
NA	TRBV14	NA	TRBJ1-3	CASSPKGRRAGNTIYF	TGTGCCAGCAGCCCCAAGGGCCGAAGGGCTGGAAACACCATATATTTT
NA	TRBV10-1	NA	TRBJ2-5	CASSESLAETQYF	TGCGCCAGCAGTGAATCCCTGGCAGAGACCCAGTACTTC
TRBD1	TRBV19	NA	TRBJ2-3	CASSPDRGTDTQYF	TGTGCCAGTAGCCCGGACAGGGGCACAGATACGCAGTATTTT
TRBD2	TRBV19	NA	TRBJ2-3	CASSPFAGVRRDTQYF	TGTGCCAGTAGTCCGTTCGCGGGGGTTAGGCGGGATACGCAGTATTTT
TRBD2	TRBV7-2	NA	TRBJ2-1	CASSLGSGGTPYNEQFF	TGTGCCAGCAGCTTAGGTAGCGGGGGGACTCCCTACAATGAGCAGTTCTTC
NA	TRBV2	NA	TRBJ1-1	CASKRGNSGGTEAFF	TGTGCCAGCAAGCGGGGAAATTCGGGGGGCACTGAAGCTTTCTTT
NA	TRBV11-2	NA	TRBJ1-1	CASSRARQENTEAFF	TGTGCCAGCAGCCGGGCACGACAGGAGAACACTGAAGCTTTCTTT
NA	TRBV7-9	NA	TRBJ2-2	CASSSGPNTGELFF	TGTGCCAGCAGCTCAGGACCCAACACCGGGGAGCTGTTTTTT
TRBD1	TRBV19	NA	TRBJ1-6	CASSRGQGNSPLHF	TGTGCCAGTAGTAGGGGACAGGGGAATTCACCCCTCCACTTT
TRBD2	TRBV10-2	NA	TRBJ2-4	CASSEGAGGLAKNIQYF	TGCGCCAGCAGTGAGGGAGCGGGGGGGCTAGCCAAAAACATTCAGTACTTC
TRBD1	TRBV14	NA	TRBJ1-2	CASSQVRGGGYTF	TGTGCCAGCAGCCAAGTCAGGGGGGGCGGCTACACCTTC
NA	TRBV5-5	NA	TRBJ1-1	CASSLGIGTEAFF	TGTGCCAGCAGCTTGGGGATCGGCACTGAAGCTTTCTTT
NA	TRBV18	once	TRBJ1-1	CASSPLPNTEAFF	TGTGCCAGCTCACCACTCCCGAACACTGAAGCTTTCTTT
NA	TRBV28	NA	TRBJ2-7	CASSFSGSSYEQYF	TGTGCCAGCAGTTTTAGCGGAAGCTCCTACGAGCAGTACTTC
TRBD1	TRBV2	NA	TRBJ2-7	CASRWDRSSYEQYF	TGTGCCAGCAGATGGGACAGATCCTCCTACGAGCAGTACTTC
TRBD2	TRBV11-2	NA	TRBJ2-7	CASSQIAGKLYEQYF	TGTGCCAGCAGTCAAATAGCGGGAAAACTTTACGAGCAGTACTTC
TRBD1	TRBV6-5	NA	TRBJ1-1	CASSLTGDEAFF	TGTGCCAGCAGTCTGACAGGGGACGAAGCTTTCTTT
NA	TRBV20-1	NA	TRBJ1-5	CSASQGLDQPQHF	TGCAGTGCTAGTCAGGGTTTGGATCAGCCCCAGCATTTT
NA	TRBV4-2	NA	TRBJ1-5	CASSQDPNGQNNQPQHF	TGTGCCAGCAGCCAAGATCCAAACGGCCAAAACAATCAGCCCCAGCATTTT